The rows below give T cell receptor beta chains drawn from one sample of a study of Ad26.COV2.S vaccination and SARS-CoV-2 variants. Produced via immunoSEQ multiplex PCR; TCRdb's table is partial and in-frame only. The sample lists around 320,000 clones, around 81% occurring once. The source was peripheral blood, collected in a trial of Ad26.COV2.S vaccine versus placebo. These receptor sequences come from a person between 18 and 60 years old who received the Ad26.COV2.S COVID-19 vaccine or a placebo. The conserved cysteine and the conserved F or W are not part of the CDR3 here. D genes are given only for firm matches.

D gene | J gene | V gene | CDR3 protein
. | TRBJ1-3 | TRBV5-6 | ASSFPTGAGNTIY
TRBD2 | TRBJ2-1 | TRBV18 | ASSPPSGGTHRTYNEQF
. | TRBJ2-5 | TRBV7-2 | ASSLHQGPPTLTEETQY
. | TRBJ2-3 | TRBV6-5 | ASSYGRRPDTQY
. | TRBJ2-1 | TRBV28 | ASSLALLSGWGNEQF
. | TRBJ1-2 | TRBV29-1 | SVLLSGQNYGYT
. | TRBJ2-7 | TRBV30 | AWRRGSPAYEQY
TRBD2 | TRBJ2-1 | TRBV5-6 | ASSPGDYPREIEQF
. | TRBJ2-2 | TRBV27 | ASRPSKFGTGELF
. | TRBJ2-4 | TRBV27 | ASSPKLAKNIQY
TRBD1 | TRBJ2-7 | TRBV27 | ASSPFTGGLGEQY
. | TRBJ2-1 | TRBV29-1 | SVDARAGEQF
TRBD1 | TRBJ2-1 | TRBV3-1/TRBV3-2 | ASSQDRWQGADNEQF
. | TRBJ2-3 | TRBV27 | ASSWRVTDTQY
. | TRBJ1-3 | TRBV9 | ASSVGAVSSGNTIY
. | TRBJ1-1 | TRBV5-4 | ASSLDPNTEAF
. | TRBJ1-3 | TRBV7-9 | ASSTDRTSGNTIY
. | TRBJ1-5 | TRBV27 | ASSLGTVRGPQH
. | TRBJ1-1 | TRBV29-1 | SVLGPRPEAF
TRBD2 | TRBJ2-3 | TRBV7-9 | ASSLSPGGPWDTQY
TRBD1 | TRBJ2-7 | TRBV7-8 | ASSLRAGQGGEQY
. | TRBJ2-1 | TRBV14 | ASSPSIAYNEQF
. | TRBJ1-4 | TRBV5-1 | ASSLGFSDFSNEKLF
. | TRBJ1-1 | TRBV28 | ASSSPGRNTEAF
TRBD2 | TRBJ2-5 | TRBV28 | ASSLWSVAGRETQY
. | TRBJ1-1 | TRBV6-5 | ASSYSTANTEAF
. | TRBJ2-2 | TRBV11-2 | ASSLGVGFGTGELF
. | TRBJ1-2 | TRBV28 | ASSPGYYGYT
. | TRBJ1-2 | TRBV4-1 | ASSPLGSPNRLNYGYT
. | TRBJ2-1 | TRBV28 | ASRPAKWGADVNEQF
TRBD1 | TRBJ1-5 | TRBV5-4 | ASSLDRGPVQPQH
. | TRBJ1-2 | TRBV2 | ASSSLGFGYT
. | TRBJ1-4 | TRBV15 | ATSRDGAFALGEKLF
. | TRBJ2-3 | TRBV5-8 | ASSLASTDTQY
TRBD2 | TRBJ2-5 | TRBV4-2 | ASSQDLAGGQETQY
. | TRBJ1-1 | TRBV28 | ASSFQGLVTEAF
TRBD1 | TRBJ2-7 | TRBV4-1 | ASSVRQGSSYEQY
. | TRBJ1-1 | TRBV11-3 | ASSLGSRSNTEAF
. | TRBJ2-1 | TRBV12-5 | ASVSPNTGFHNEQF
TRBD2 | TRBJ2-5 | TRBV25-1 | ASSDVGGGQTQY
TRBD2 | TRBJ2-3 | TRBV14 | ASSSLRGDKTSGGVADTQY
. | TRBJ2-7 | TRBV6-5 | ASSPLQRPYEQY
. | TRBJ1-2 | TRBV9 | ASSPDSFYGYT
. | TRBJ2-1 | TRBV2 | ASSRDNEQF
. | TRBJ2-7 | TRBV7-3 | ASSLIRGPYEQY
. | TRBJ2-2 | TRBV3-1/TRBV3-2 | ASSPYPRNTGELF
. | TRBJ1-1 | TRBV5-5 | ASSLYSLNTEAF
. | TRBJ1-2 | TRBV7-9 | ASSPKGPGEGGYT
TRBD1 | TRBJ2-3 | TRBV7-8 | ASSADRTTDTQY